The clone carrying this T cell receptor beta chain has at least ten counts. The antigen is not known. These data belong to a study of T-cell reconstitution after alpha-beta-depleted transplantation in children. TCRbeta library preparation incorporated unique molecular identifiers. Each CDR3 protein gets one entry after TCRdb re-called the PCR reads with MiXCR. Of roughly 500,000 distinct CDR3 sequences in the sample, roughly a tenth were seen once. Looked up from germline, CDR1 is KGHDR and CDR2 is SFDVKD. V dropped 7 bases and J dropped 5; count of bases not matched to a gene: 5. The CDR3 contains 13 residues. Study conclusions and caveats: When one year had passed after transplant, most T-cell counts and diversity came from newly produced T cells. Roughly two months post-transplant, alpha-beta T cells reportedly originated from several hundred graft clones that had expanded. Where some patients showed high TCRbeta diversity at day 60, it came from recipient T cells and thymic progenitors that had survived.

The material sequenced was PBMCs, taken before TCRalphabeta/CD19-depleted stem cell transplant. This chain uses TRBV24-1 with TRBJ1-1; 8 bases map to TRBD1. The clonotype originates from a child aged 2-15 years with inherited bone marrow failure, due to receive a stem cell transplant. The CDR3 nucleotides are TGTGCCACCAGAGGACAGGGCTCGACTGAAGCTTTCTTT. Encoded protein: CATRGQGSTEAFF.